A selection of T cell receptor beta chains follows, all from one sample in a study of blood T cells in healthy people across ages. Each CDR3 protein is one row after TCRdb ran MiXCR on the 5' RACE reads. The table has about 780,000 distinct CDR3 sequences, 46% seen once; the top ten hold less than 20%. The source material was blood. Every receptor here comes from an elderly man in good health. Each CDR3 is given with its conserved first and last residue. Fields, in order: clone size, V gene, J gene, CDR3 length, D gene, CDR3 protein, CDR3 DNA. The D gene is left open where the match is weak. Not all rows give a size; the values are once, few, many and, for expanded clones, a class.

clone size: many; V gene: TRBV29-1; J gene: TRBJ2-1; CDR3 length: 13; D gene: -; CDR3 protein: CSVRRESRNEQFF; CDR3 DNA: TGCAGCGTTCGCCGGGAGAGTAGGAATGAGCAGTTCTTC
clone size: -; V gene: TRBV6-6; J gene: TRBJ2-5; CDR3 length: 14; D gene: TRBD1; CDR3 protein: CASSQGQTAETQYF; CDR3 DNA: TGTGCCAGCAGTCAGGGACAGACGGCGGAGACCCAGTACTTC
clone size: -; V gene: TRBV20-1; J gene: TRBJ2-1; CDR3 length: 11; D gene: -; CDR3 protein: CSARRFSEQFF; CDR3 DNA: TGCAGTGCTAGGCGGTTTAGTGAGCAGTTCTTC
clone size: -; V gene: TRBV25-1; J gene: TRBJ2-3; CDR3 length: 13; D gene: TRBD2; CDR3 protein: CASSEVAGDTQYF; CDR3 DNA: TGTGCCAGCAGTGAAGTAGCGGGAGATACGCAGTATTTT
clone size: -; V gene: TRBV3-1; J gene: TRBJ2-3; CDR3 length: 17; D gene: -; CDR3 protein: CASSHGQRGMSTDTQYF; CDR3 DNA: TGTGCCAGCAGCCACGGCCAGCGCGGGATGAGCACAGATACGCAGTATTTT
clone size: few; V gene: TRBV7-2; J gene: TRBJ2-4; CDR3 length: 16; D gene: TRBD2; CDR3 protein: CASSLGTSGGQNIQYF; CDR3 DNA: TGTGCCAGCAGCTTAGGGACTAGCGGGGGGCAAAACATTCAGTACTTC
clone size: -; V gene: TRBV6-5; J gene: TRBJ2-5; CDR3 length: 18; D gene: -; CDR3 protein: CASSYSNLVEGLRETQYF; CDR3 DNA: TGTGCCAGCAGTTACTCGAATTTGGTCGAGGGCCTGCGGGAGACCCAGTACTTC
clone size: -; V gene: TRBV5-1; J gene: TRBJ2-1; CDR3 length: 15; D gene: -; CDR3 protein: CASSLRRNLPHEQFF; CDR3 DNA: TGCGCCAGCAGCTTGCGAAGAAACCTCCCCCATGAGCAGTTCTTC
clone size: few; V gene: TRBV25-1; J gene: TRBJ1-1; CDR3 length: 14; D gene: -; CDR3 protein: CASSGGYPNTEAFF; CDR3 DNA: TGTGCCAGCAGTGGTGGGTATCCGAACACTGAAGCTTTCTTT
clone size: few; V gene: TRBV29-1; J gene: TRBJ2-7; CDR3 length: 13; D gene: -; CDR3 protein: CSVREGGSREQYF; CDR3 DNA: TGCAGCGTTCGGGAAGGGGGTTCGCGCGAGCAGTACTTC
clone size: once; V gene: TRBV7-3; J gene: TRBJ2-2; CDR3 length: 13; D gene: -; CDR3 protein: CASAMGEPGELFF; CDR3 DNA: TGTGCCAGTGCGATGGGGGAACCCGGGGAGCTGTTTTTT
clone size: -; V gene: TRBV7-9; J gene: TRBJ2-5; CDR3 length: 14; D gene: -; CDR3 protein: CASSLYGGWETQYF; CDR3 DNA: TGTGCCAGCAGCTTATATGGGGGTTGGGAGACCCAGTACTTC
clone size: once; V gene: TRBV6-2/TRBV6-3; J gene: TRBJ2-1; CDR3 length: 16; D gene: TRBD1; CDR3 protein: CASSRIPGQGNNEQFF; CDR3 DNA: TGTGCCAGCAGCCGAATACCGGGACAGGGGAACAATGAGCAGTTCTTC
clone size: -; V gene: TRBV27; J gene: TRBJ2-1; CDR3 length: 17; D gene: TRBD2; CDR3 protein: CASSFRLAGESYNEQFF; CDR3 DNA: TGTGCCAGCAGTTTTAGACTAGCGGGAGAGTCCTACAATGAGCAGTTCTTC
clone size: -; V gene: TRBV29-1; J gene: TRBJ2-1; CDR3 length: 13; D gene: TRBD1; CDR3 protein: CSVPGTGYNEQFF; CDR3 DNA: TGCAGCGTTCCCGGGACAGGTTACAATGAGCAGTTCTTC
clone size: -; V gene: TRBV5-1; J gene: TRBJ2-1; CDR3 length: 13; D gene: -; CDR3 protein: CASIKDVANEQFF; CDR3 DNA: TGCGCCAGCATCAAGGACGTTGCTAATGAGCAGTTCTTC
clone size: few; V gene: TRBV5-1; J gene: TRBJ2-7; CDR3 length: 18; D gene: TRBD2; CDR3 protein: CASSLTSGSLGFSYEQYF; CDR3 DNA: TGCGCCAGCAGCTTGACTAGCGGGAGTCTAGGGTTTTCCTACGAGCAGTACTTC